This T cell receptor beta chain was sequenced during a study of cytomegalovirus exposure and HLA in healthy donors. Study details: Unique TCR beta sequences numbering approximately 120 million came from approximately 180 million T cells in an earlier analysis.

Primers included in the PCR were 60 Vbeta and 13 Jbeta primers. Profiling relied on immunoSEQ multiplex PCR, and the TCRdb table lists in-frame clones only, not all of them. Here the sample spans 70,000 to 90,000 clones, less than 80% being singletons. Germline V gene lookup returns CDR1 SGHVS and CDR2 FNYEAQ. The CDR3 runs 15 residues. The V and J ends lost 4 bases and 2 bases, in that order; junction bases with no gene match: 7. V usage is TRBV7-6 and J usage is TRBJ2-7; the match to TRBD2 covers 8 bases. Sequences were obtained from PBMCs. This clonotype was sampled from a woman in her thirties or forties in good health and CMV-seropositive. CDR3 residues: CASSSRLGLAYEQYF. DNA of the CDR3: TGTGCCAGCAGCTCCCGCCTGGGACTAGCCTACGAGCAGTACTTC.